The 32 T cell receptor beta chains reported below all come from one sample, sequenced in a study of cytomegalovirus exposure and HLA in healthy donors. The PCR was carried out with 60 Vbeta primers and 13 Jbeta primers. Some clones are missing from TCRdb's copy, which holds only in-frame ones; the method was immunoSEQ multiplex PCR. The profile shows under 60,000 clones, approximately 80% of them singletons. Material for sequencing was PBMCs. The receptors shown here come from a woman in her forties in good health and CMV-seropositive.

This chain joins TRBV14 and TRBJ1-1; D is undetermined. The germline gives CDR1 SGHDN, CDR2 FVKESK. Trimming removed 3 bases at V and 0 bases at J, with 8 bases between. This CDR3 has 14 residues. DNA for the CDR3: TGTGCCAGCAGCCAGGGCCCTATGAACACTGAAGCTTTCTTT. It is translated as CASSQGPMNTEAFF.

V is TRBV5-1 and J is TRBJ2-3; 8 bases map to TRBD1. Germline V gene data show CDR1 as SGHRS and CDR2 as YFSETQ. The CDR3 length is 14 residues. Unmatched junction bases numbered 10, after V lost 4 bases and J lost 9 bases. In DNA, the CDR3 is TGCGCCAGCAGCGGGACAGGCACTTGGGGGACGCAGTATTTT. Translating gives CASSGTGTWGTQYF.

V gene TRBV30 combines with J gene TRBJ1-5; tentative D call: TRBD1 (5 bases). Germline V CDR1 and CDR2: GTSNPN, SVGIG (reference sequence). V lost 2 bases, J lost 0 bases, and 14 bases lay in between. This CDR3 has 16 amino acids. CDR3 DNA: TGTGCCTGGAGTCCCGACAGCTACTATAGCAATCAGCCCCAGCATTTT. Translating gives CAWSPDSYYSNQPQHF.

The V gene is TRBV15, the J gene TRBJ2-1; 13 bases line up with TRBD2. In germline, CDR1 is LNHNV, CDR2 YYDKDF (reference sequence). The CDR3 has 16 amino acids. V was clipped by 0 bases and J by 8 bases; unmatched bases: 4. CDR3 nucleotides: TGTGCCACCAGCAGAGATTTACTAGCGGGGGGGCATGAGCAGTTCTTC. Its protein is CATSRDLLAGGHEQFF.

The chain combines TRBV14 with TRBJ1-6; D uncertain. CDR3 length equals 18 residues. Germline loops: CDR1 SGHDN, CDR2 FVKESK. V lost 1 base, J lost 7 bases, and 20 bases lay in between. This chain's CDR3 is CASSQAPFRLRRNSPLHF. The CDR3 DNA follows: TGTGCCAGCAGCCAAGCTCCCTTCAGACTAAGGAGGAATTCACCCCTCCACTTT.

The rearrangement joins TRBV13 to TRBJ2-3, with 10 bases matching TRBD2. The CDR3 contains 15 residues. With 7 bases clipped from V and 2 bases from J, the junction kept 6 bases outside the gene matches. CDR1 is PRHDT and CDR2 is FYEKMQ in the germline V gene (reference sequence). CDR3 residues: CASTRAGGTTDTQYF. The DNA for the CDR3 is TGTGCCAGCACCAGAGCGGGGGGGACCACAGATACGCAGTATTTT.

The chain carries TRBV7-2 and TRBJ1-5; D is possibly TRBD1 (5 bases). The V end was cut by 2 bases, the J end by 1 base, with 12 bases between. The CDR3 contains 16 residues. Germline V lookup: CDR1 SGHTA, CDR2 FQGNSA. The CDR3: CASSLSGGRSNQPQHF. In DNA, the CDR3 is TGTGCCAGCAGCTTATCGGGGGGAAGGAGCAATCAGCCCCAGCATTTT.

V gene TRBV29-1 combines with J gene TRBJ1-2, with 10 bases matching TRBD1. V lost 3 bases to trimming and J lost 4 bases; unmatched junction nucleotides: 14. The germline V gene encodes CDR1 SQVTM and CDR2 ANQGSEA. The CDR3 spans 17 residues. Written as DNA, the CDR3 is TGCAGCGTTGAGTGGCGGGACAGGGGTACAACCTCCTATGGCTACACCTTC. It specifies CSVEWRDRGTTSYGYTF.

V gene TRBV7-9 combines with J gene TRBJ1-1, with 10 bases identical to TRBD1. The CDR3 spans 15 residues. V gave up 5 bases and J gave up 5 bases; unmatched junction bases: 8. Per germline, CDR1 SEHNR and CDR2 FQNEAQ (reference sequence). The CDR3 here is CASSTTGGEWTEAFF. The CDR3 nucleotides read TGTGCCAGCAGCACGACAGGGGGCGAATGGACTGAAGCTTTCTTT.

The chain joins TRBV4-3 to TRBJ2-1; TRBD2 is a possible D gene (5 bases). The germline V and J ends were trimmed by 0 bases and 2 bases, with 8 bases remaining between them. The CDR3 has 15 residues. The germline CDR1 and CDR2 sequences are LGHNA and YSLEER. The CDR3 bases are TGCGCCAGCAGCCAAGACCCGGGAACCTACAATGAGCAGTTCTTC. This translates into CASSQDPGTYNEQFF.

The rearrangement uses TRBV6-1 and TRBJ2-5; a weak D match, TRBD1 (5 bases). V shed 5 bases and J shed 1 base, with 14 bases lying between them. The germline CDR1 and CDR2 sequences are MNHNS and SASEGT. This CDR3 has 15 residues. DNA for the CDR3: TGTGCCAGCAGTCAGGACAAGAACTTCCAAGAGACCCAGTACTTC. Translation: CASSQDKNFQETQYF.

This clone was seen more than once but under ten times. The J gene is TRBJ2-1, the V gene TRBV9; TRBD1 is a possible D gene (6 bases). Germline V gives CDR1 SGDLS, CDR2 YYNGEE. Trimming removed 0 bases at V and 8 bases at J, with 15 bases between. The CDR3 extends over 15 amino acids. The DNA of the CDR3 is TGTGCCAGCAGCGTAGGGGGGCTCGGCGGCGATGAGCAGTTCTTC. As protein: CASSVGGLGGDEQFF.

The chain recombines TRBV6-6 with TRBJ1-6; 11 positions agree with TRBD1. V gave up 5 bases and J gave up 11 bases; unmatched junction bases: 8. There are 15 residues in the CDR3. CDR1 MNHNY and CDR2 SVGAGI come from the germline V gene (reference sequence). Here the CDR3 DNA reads TGTGCCAGCAGTACTCGGGGACAGGGGGTTACACCCCTCCACTTT. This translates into CASSTRGQGVTPLHF.

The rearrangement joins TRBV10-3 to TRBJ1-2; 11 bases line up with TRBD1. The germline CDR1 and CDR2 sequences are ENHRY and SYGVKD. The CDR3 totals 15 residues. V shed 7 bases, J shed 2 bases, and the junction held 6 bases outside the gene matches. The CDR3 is CAIMGQGVLNYGYTF. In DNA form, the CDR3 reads TGTGCCATCATGGGACAGGGGGTCTTGAACTATGGCTACACCTTC.

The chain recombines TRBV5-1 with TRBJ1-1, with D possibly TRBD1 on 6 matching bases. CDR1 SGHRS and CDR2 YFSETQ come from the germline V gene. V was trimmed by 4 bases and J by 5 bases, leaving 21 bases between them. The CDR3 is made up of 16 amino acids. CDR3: CASSERPQGGGTEAFF. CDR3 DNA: TGCGCCAGCAGCGAAAGACCACAGGGAGGGGGGACTGAAGCTTTCTTT.

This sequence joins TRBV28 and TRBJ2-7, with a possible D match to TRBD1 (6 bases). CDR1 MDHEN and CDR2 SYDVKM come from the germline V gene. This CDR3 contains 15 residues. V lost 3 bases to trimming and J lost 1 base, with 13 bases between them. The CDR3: CASSFNRALSYEQYF. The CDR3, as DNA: TGTGCCAGCAGTTTCAACAGGGCCCTATCCTACGAGCAGTACTTC.

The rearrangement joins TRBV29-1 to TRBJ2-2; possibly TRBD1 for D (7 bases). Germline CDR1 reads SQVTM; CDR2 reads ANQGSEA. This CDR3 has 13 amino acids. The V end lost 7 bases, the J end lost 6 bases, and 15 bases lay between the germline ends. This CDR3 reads CSATTGRSGELFF. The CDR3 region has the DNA TGCAGCGCCACGACAGGGAGGTCCGGGGAGCTGTTTTTT.

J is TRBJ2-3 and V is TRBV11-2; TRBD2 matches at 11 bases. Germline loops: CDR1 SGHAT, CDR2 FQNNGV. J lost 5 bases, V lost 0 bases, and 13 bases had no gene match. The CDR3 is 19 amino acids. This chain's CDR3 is CASSLEGASGGTRGDTQYF. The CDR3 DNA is TGTGCCAGCAGCTTAGAGGGTGCTAGCGGGGGGACGAGGGGAGATACGCAGTATTTT.

CDR3 loop: CATKEYSNTGELFF. Written as DNA, the CDR3 is TGTGCCACCAAAGAGTACTCGAACACCGGGGAGCTGTTTTTT. The chain is built from TRBV2 and TRBJ2-2; D is uncertain. Trimming pared 10 bases from V and 0 bases from J, leaving 12 bases between. This CDR3 has 14 amino acids. The V gene's germline CDR1 is SNHLY and CDR2 FYNNEI.

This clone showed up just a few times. The CDR3: CASSRMGQGESPLHF. For the CDR3, the DNA is TGTGCCAGCAGTAGGATGGGACAGGGGGAATCACCCCTCCACTTT. The chain links TRBV6-5 to TRBJ1-6, with TRBD1 matching over 11 bases. The CDR3 totals 15 residues. In germline, CDR1 is MNHEY, CDR2 SVGAGI. With 5 bases clipped from V and 10 bases from J, the junction kept 7 bases outside the gene matches.

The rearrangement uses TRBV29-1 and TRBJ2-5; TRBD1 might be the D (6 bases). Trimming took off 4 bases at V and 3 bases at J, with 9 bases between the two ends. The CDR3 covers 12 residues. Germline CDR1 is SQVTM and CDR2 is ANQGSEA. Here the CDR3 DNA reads TGCAGCGTTGGAGGGGGAAAAGAGACCCAGTACTTC. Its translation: CSVGGGKETQYF.

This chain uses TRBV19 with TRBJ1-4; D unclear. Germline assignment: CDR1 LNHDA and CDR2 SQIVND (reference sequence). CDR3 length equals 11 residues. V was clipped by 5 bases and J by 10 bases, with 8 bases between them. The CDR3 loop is CASSEEGKLFF. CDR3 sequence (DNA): TGTGCCAGTAGTGAGGAGGGAAAACTGTTTTTT.

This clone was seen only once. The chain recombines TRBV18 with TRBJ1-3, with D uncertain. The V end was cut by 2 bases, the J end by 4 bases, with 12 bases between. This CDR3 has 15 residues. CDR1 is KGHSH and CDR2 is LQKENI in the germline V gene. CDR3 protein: CASSPNSGGGNTIYF. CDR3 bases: TGTGCCAGCTCACCAAATTCCGGAGGAGGAAACACCATATATTTT.

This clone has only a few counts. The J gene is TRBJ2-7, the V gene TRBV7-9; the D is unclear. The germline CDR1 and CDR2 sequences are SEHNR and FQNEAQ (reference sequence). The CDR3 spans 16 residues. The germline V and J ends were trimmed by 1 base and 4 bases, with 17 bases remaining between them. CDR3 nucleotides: TGTGCCAGCAGCTTAGAGAAGTCACAGCCGGCATACGAGCAGTACTTC. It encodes CASSLEKSQPAYEQYF.

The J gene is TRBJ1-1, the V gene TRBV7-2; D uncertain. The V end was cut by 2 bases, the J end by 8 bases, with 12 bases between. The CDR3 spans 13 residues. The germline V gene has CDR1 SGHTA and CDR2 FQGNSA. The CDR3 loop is CASSLNVRHEAFF. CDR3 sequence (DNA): TGTGCCAGCAGCTTAAATGTGCGACACGAAGCTTTCTTT.

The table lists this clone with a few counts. The CDR3 sequence is CASSLGRNSPLHF. The CDR3 DNA reads as TGTGCCAGCAGCTTAGGCAGAAATTCACCCCTCCACTTT. The rearrangement joins TRBV7-2 to TRBJ1-6, with D unclear. The CDR3 totals 13 residues. Germline-derived CDR1 and CDR2 are SGHTA and FQGNSA. V was shortened by 1 base and J by 7 bases, with 5 bases between the two germline ends.

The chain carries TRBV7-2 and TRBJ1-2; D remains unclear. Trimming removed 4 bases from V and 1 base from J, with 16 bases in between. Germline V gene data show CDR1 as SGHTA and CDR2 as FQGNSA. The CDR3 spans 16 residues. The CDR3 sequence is CASSSRTGEINYGYTF. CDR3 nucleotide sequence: TGTGCCAGCAGCTCCCGGACCGGGGAAATTAACTATGGCTACACCTTC.

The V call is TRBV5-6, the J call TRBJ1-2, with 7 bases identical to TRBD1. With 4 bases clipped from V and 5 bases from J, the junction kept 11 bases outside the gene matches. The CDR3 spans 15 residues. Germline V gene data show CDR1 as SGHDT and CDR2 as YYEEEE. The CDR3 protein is CASSMTGSVEYGYTF. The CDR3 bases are TGTGCCAGCAGCATGACAGGGTCGGTGGAATATGGCTACACCTTC. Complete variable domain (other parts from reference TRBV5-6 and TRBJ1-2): DAGVTQSPTHLIKTRGQQVTLRCSPKSGHDTVSWYQQALGQGPQFIFQYYEEEERQRGNFPDRFSGHQFPNYSSELNVNALLLGDSALYLCASSMTGSVEYGYTFGSGTRLTVV.

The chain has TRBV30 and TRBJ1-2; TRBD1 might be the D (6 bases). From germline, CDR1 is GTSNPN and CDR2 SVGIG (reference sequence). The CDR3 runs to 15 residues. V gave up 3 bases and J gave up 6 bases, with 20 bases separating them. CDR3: CAWRAKGGRLDGYTF. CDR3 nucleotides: TGTGCCTGGAGAGCAAAAGGGGGACGATTAGATGGCTACACCTTC.

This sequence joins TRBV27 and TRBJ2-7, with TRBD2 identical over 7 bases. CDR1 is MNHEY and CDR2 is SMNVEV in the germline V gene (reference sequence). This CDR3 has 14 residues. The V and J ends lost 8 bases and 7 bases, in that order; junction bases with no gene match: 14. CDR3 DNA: TGTGCCAGCGCAACCCTAGCGGCCCTCTGGGAGCAGTACTTC. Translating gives CASATLAALWEQYF.

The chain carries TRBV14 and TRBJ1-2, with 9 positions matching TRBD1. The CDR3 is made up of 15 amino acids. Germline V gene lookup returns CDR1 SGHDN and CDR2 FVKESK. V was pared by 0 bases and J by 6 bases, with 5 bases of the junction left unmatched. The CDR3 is CASSQDLWDRDGYTF. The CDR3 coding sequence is TGTGCCAGCAGCCAAGATCTGTGGGACAGGGATGGCTACACCTTC.

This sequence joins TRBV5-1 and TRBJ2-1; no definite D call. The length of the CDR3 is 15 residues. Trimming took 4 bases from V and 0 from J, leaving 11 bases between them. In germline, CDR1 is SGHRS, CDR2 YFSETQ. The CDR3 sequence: CASSPKLSSYNEQFF. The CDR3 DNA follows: TGCGCCAGCAGCCCGAAGCTGAGCTCCTACAATGAGCAGTTCTTC.